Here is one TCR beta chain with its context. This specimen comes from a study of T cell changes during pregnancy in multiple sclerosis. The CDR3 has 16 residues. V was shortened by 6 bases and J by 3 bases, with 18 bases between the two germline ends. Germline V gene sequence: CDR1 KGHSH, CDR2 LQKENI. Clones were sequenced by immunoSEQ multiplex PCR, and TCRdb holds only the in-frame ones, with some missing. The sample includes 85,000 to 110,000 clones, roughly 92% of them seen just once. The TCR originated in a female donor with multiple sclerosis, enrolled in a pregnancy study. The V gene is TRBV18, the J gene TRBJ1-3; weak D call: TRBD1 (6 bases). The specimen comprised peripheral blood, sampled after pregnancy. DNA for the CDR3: TGTGCCAGCTCTCCTGGACAGCCCGTACTTGGAAACACCATATATTTT. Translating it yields CASSPGQPVLGNTIYF. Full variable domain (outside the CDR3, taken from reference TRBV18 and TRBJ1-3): NAGVMQNPRHLVRRRGQEARLRCSPMKGHSHVYWYRQLPEEGLKFMVYLQKENIIDESGMPKERFSAEFPKEGPSILRIQQVVRGDSAAYFCASSPGQPVLGNTIYFGEGSWLTVV.